A single TCR beta chain is shown here with its context. Its antigen is undetermined. V lost 2 bases and J 0 bases, leaving 13 bases between the germline ends. Germline loops: CDR1 KGHSH, CDR2 LQKENI. This CDR3 region has 16 residues. The sample originates from a study of T-cell memory formation after mild COVID-19. On the study more broadly: Each donor largely had its own TCR clusters.

Study-level findings and limits: Contracting clones from day 15 to 85 had balanced CD4/CD8; later expanders favoured CD4+.

Each CDR3 protein gets one entry after TCRdb re-called the 5' RACE reads with MiXCR. In the table there are 150,000 to 200,000 distinct CDR3 sequences, around 16% of which are singletons. This TCR came from an adult woman who had mild COVID-19 (a few samples of this study predate the infection). Cell type and time point are not known. The rearrangement joins TRBV18 to TRBJ1-2, with D maybe TRBD1 (6 bases). Sequencing input: PBMCs or a T cell subset sorted from them (not recorded which). CDR3 amino acids: CASSPIDRSPNYGYTF. In DNA form, the CDR3 reads TGTGCCAGCTCACCAATCGACAGGTCTCCTAACTATGGCTACACCTTC.